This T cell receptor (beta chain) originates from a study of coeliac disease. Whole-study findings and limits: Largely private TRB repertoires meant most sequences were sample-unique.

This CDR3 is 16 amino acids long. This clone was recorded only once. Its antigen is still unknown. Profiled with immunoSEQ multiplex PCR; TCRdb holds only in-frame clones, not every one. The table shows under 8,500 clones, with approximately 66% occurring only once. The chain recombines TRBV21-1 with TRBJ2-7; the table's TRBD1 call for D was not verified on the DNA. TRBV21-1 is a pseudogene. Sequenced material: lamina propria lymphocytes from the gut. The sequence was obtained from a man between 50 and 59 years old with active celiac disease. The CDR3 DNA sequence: TGTGCCAGCAGCAAATCGCGACAGCTATTTTCCTACGAGCAGTACGTC. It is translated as CASSKSRQLFSYEQYV.